This TCR beta chain was sequenced during a study of blood T cell repertoires in COVID-19. Study as a whole: COVID-19 samples, acute and convalescent, were from the United States, Italy and Spain.

This clone was recorded a few times. Using immunoSEQ multiplex PCR, the repertoire was profiled, and TCRdb retains in-frame clones only, with some absent. The sample yields tens of thousands of clones, approximately 80% seen once. The CDR3 totals 14 residues. CDR1 is KGHSH, CDR2 LQKENI, per germline. Trimming removed 2 bases at V and 0 bases at J, with 8 bases between. The sequencing sample was made of peripheral blood. This TCR came from a human donor in a cohort sampled during active COVID-19. This chain joins TRBV18 and TRBJ2-7; D possibly corresponds to TRBD2 (5 bases). CDR3 in amino acids: CASSPGLNSYEQYF. CDR3 DNA: TGTGCCAGCTCACCAGGACTGAACTCCTACGAGCAGTACTTC.